Below are 26 T cell receptor beta chains sequenced from a single sample in a study of T-cell memory formation after mild COVID-19. TCRdb re-called the 5' RACE reads through MiXCR, storing one row per CDR3 protein. The table has under 550,000 distinct CDR3 sequences, around a sixth seen once. Sequenced: PBMCs or a T cell subset sorted from them (not recorded which). The receptors come from an adult woman who had mild COVID-19 (a few samples of this study predate the infection). Cell type and time point are not known.

Ten or more counts support this clonotype. This chain joins TRBV15 and TRBJ2-3, with D hard to call. Germline V gene data show CDR1 as LNHNV and CDR2 as YYDKDF (reference sequence). V was clipped by 6 bases and J by 1 base, with 8 bases between them. The CDR3 has 13 amino acids. The CDR3 region is CATSATRTDTQYF. CDR3 DNA: TGTGCCACCAGTGCAACCCGCACAGATACGCAGTATTTT.

The chain joins TRBV5-1 to TRBJ1-2; no clear D gene. The V and J ends lost 0 bases and 3 bases respectively, with 9 bases between them. Germline CDR1 SGHRS, CDR2 YFSETQ. CDR3 length: 14 residues. This CDR3 is CASSLVARDYGYTF. In DNA, the CDR3 is TGCGCCAGCAGCTTGGTTGCGAGGGACTATGGCTACACCTTC.

There are a few counts of this clonotype. The chain links TRBV6-5 to TRBJ2-3; no clear D gene. This CDR3 region has 14 residues. CDR1 and CDR2 from the germline V gene are MNHEY and SVGAGI. V lost 0 bases and J lost 4, with 8 bases in between. CDR3 DNA: TGTGCCAGCAGTTACTCGCGACCCTCAGATACGCAGTATTTT. Encoded protein: CASSYSRPSDTQYF.

This clonotype was counted at least ten times. The V call is TRBV7-9, the J call TRBJ2-7; 10 bases fit TRBD1. This CDR3 is built from 13 residues. Germline CDR1 is SEHNR and CDR2 is FQNEAQ (reference sequence). With V trimmed by 8 bases and J by 3 bases, 4 bases remained unmatched. In DNA form, the CDR3 reads TGTGCCAGCTTTCGGACAGGGGGCTACGAGCAGTACTTC. Translating gives CASFRTGGYEQYF.

This chain connects TRBV21-1 to TRBJ1-2. TRBV21-1 corresponds to a pseudogene. This CDR3 contains 17 residues. CDR3 loop: CASSISDRALINYGYTF. CDR3 sequence (DNA): TGTGCCAGCAGCATTTCTGACCGGGCACTTATTAACTATGGCTACACCTTC.

V is TRBV10-3 and J is TRBJ2-7; possibly TRBD2 for D (5 bases). Between the trimmed V and J ends, which lost 3 bases and 3 bases, there was a span of 12 bases. CDR3 length: 14 residues. Per the germline V gene, CDR1 is ENHRY and CDR2 is SYGVKD. CDR3 sequence: CAISDSSRGYEQYF. The CDR3 DNA reads TGTGCCATCAGTGACTCCTCTCGGGGCTACGAGCAGTACTTC.

V usage is TRBV12-3 or TRBV12-4 and J usage is TRBJ2-1; D is uncertain. CDR3 length equals 14 residues. Trimming removed 1 base from V and 7 bases from J, with 11 bases in between. Written as DNA, the CDR3 is TGTGCCAGCAGTTTAGGCTGGGCTAGGAATGAGCAGTTCTTC. This encodes CASSLGWARNEQFF.

The chain combines TRBV9 with TRBJ1-2; D may be TRBD1 (6 bases). Trimming left V 1 base short and J 4 bases short, with 20 bases between. The CDR3 has 17 amino acids. The germline gives CDR1 SGDLS, CDR2 YYNGEE. The CDR3 sequence: CASSVSTDGGQSYGYTF. For the CDR3, the DNA is TGTGCCAGCAGCGTAAGCACCGACGGGGGCCAGAGCTATGGCTACACCTTC.

This clonotype was seen more than once but under ten times. The rearrangement joins TRBV4-1 to TRBJ2-2; 11 nucleotides line up with TRBD1. CDR1 is MGHRA and CDR2 is YSYEKL in the germline V gene. The length of the CDR3 is 15 residues. J gave up 7 bases and V 7 bases, and 8 bases lay outside the gene matches. CDR3 amino acids: CASNRDRGIVGELFF. As DNA, the CDR3 is TGCGCCAGCAACCGGGACAGGGGGATTGTCGGGGAGCTGTTTTTT.

To note about this clonotype: This may come from a read error, since a much larger clone is one base off. The chain joins TRBV5-1 to TRBJ1-2, with 12 bases lining up with TRBD1. The CDR3 loop spans 14 amino acids. CDR1 is SGHRS and CDR2 is YFSETQ in the germline V gene. After removal of 3 bases from V and 6 bases from J, the junction contained 3 bases not matched to a gene. The CDR3 here is CASSWGQGADGYTF. CDR3 in DNA: TGCGCCAGCAGCTGGGGACAGGGGGCGGATGGCTACACCTTC.

This clonotype was seen more than once but under ten times. This chain links TRBV12-3 or TRBV12-4 with TRBJ1-6, with D unresolved. The CDR3 is made up of 16 amino acids. The ends were cut back, 5 bases at V and 6 bases at J, with 17 bases in the middle. The CDR3 region is CASSTRRMSGNSPLHF. The DNA for the CDR3 is TGTGCCAGCAGTACTAGACGGATGTCGGGTAATTCACCCCTCCACTTT.

This clonotype showed up just a few times. The genes are TRBV6-2 or TRBV6-3 and TRBJ2-1, with D perhaps given as TRBD1 or TRBD2 (7 bases each). The CDR3 consists of 15 residues. Between the trimmed V and J ends, which lost 7 bases and 7 bases, there was a span of 20 bases. Germline CDR1 and CDR2: MNHEY and SVGEGT. The CDR3 region has the DNA TGTGCCAGCAACTCAGGGGGGGCGGGAGCAAATGAGCAGTTCTTC. Amino acid sequence: CASNSGGAGANEQFF.

This sequence joins TRBV6-1 and TRBJ2-7; D call uncertain. Trimming pared 5 bases from V and 6 bases from J, leaving 17 bases between. This CDR3 is built from 14 residues. Germline V gene lookup returns CDR1 MNHNS and CDR2 SASEGT. The CDR3 DNA sequence: TGTGCCAGCAGTCCCTCTGCGGACCTCTCCGAGCAGTACTTC. This encodes CASSPSADLSEQYF.

A few counts support this clonotype. The chain links TRBV11-3 to TRBJ2-7; D remains unclear. The CDR3 is made up of 14 amino acids. Germline V CDR1 and CDR2: SGHNT, YENEEA. The germline V and J ends were trimmed by 5 bases and 4 bases, with 15 bases remaining between them. CDR3 protein: CASSQLQGRYEQYF. DNA for the CDR3: TGTGCCAGCAGCCAACTACAAGGGCGATACGAGCAGTACTTC.

The chain couples TRBV9 to TRBJ2-1; D gene unclear. The germline CDR1 and CDR2 sequences are SGDLS and YYNGEE. With 0 bases removed from V and 1 base from J, the gap between germline ends came to 8 bases. The CDR3 is 15 residues long. CDR3 residues: CASSVGFFSYNEQFF. The CDR3 DNA sequence: TGTGCCAGCAGCGTAGGATTTTTTTCCTACAATGAGCAGTTCTTC.

This clonotype was recorded a few times. The chain couples TRBV7-9 to TRBJ2-7, with TRBD2 identical over 8 bases. The CDR3 length is 16 residues. V lost 0 bases and J lost 2; bases outside the gene matches: 6. Germline V gene sequence: CDR1 SEHNR, CDR2 FQNEAQ (reference sequence). Written as DNA, the CDR3 is TGTGCCAGCAGCTTAGCTACTAGCGGTCGACCCTACGAGCAGTACTTC. The encoded protein is CASSLATSGRPYEQYF.

This rearrangement joins TRBV4-3 to TRBJ2-2, with D unclear. CDR1 is LGHNA and CDR2 is YSLEER in the germline V gene. V lost 2 bases, J lost 2 bases, and 6 bases lay in between. The CDR3 is 14 amino acids. The CDR3 sequence: CASSQKPNTGELFF. The CDR3 region has the DNA TGCGCCAGCAGCCAAAAGCCAAACACCGGGGAGCTGTTTTTT.

The chain links TRBV4-3 to TRBJ1-2, with TRBD1 as a possible D gene (5 bases). Germline CDR1 and CDR2: LGHNA and YSLEER. The V end was cut by 4 bases, the J end by 7 bases, with 16 bases between. The CDR3 totals 14 residues. CDR3 loop: CASSLNEGPGGYTF. The CDR3 region has the DNA TGCGCCAGCAGCCTAAATGAGGGGCCGGGTGGCTACACCTTC.

The chain uses TRBV5-6 and TRBJ2-7; TRBD1 matches 7 bases. V trimming: 4 bases; J trimming: 5 bases; junction bases outside the gene matches: 9. The CDR3 has 14 amino acids. Germline V gene lookup returns CDR1 SGHDT and CDR2 YYEEEE. This CDR3 reads CASSLTGEWHEQYF. CDR3 DNA sequence: TGTGCCAGCAGCCTTACAGGGGAATGGCACGAGCAGTACTTC.

The chain has TRBV13 and TRBJ2-3; 12 nucleotides align to TRBD2. Germline lookup yields CDR1 PRHDT and CDR2 FYEKMQ (reference sequence). The CDR3 is 16 residues long. Germline trimming cut 3 bases from V and 7 bases from J; bases unmatched to any gene: 8. CDR3 region: CASSFLTSGRPHTQYF. The CDR3 DNA is TGTGCCAGCAGCTTCCTGACTAGCGGGAGACCTCATACGCAGTATTTT. The full variable domain, rest sourced from reference TRBV13 and TRBJ2-3, is AAGVIQSPRHLIKEKRETATLKCYPIPRHDTVYWYQQGPGQDPQFLISFYEKMQSDKGSIPDRFSAQQFSDYHSELNMSSLELGDSALYFCASSFLTSGRPHTQYFGPGTRLTVL.

The chain joins TRBV20-1 to TRBJ1-1; 8 nucleotides align to TRBD1. This CDR3 is 14 amino acids long. Looked up from germline, CDR1 is DFQATT and CDR2 is SNEGSKA (reference sequence). After removal of 6 bases from V and 3 bases from J, the junction contained 9 bases not matched to a gene. CDR3 bases: TGCAGTGCCCCGAAGACAGGGGCGGACACTGAAGCTTTCTTT. Translation gives CSAPKTGADTEAFF.

There are a few counts of this clonotype. The chain uses TRBV19 and TRBJ1-4; TRBD1 matches 8 bases. J lost 8 bases, V lost 6 bases, and 11 bases had no gene match. The CDR3 is 15 amino acids. Germline V gives CDR1 LNHDA, CDR2 SQIVND (reference sequence). CDR3 in DNA: TGTGCCAGTAGGCCTCAGGGGGCGCCGGGCGAAAAACTGTTTTTT. Its translation: CASRPQGAPGEKLFF.

The genes are TRBV12-3 or TRBV12-4 and TRBJ2-3; 7 nucleotides align to TRBD1. With V trimmed by 6 bases and J by 6 bases, 6 bases remained unmatched. The CDR3 is 13 residues long. CDR3 region: CASRPGTVDTQYF. The CDR3, as DNA: TGTGCCAGCAGACCCGGGACAGTTGATACGCAGTATTTT.

V gene TRBV7-3 combines with J gene TRBJ2-3; D may be TRBD1 or TRBD2 (5 bases each). From germline, CDR1 is SGHTA and CDR2 FQGTGA. Trimming removed 5 bases from V and 6 bases from J, with 15 bases in between. This CDR3 is built from 14 residues. CDR3 nucleotide sequence: TGTGCCAGCAGCCCCGGGACCTCCAGGGATACGCAGTATTTT. This codes for CASSPGTSRDTQYF.

This clonotype was seen many times. This sequence joins TRBV6-5 and TRBJ2-3; D uncertain. Germline V gene data show CDR1 as MNHEY and CDR2 as SVGAGI. Trimming shortened V by 0 bases and J by 3 bases, and 7 bases separated the two germline ends. The length of the CDR3 is 14 residues. The chain's CDR3 is CASSYSPGTDTQYF. CDR3 in DNA: TGTGCCAGCAGTTACTCGCCGGGTACAGATACGCAGTATTTT.

The chain carries TRBV12-3 or TRBV12-4 and TRBJ2-3; 11 bases line up with TRBD2. The CDR3 has 17 residues. V gave up 4 bases and J gave up 3 bases; unmatched junction bases: 9. The CDR3 nucleotides are TGTGCCAGCAGTTCGCGACTAGCGGGGTCACCTACAGATACGCAGTATTTT. It encodes CASSSRLAGSPTDTQYF.